The sample holds many counts of the clone carrying this TCR beta chain. The target antigen is unknown. TCRdb re-called the RACE reads with MiXCR, one entry per CDR3 protein. This table holds around 120,000 distinct CDR3 sequences, 9.5% to 12% found once. These data come from a study of human T cells and chemical hapten exposure. Study at large: Patients having alopecia areata, totalis or universalis were mostly female.

The time point was: patch test 1, 2 weeks after DPC sensitization. Treatment of the sample: therapeutic diphenylcyclopropenone sensitization with weekly scalp DPC. The CDR3 covers 15 residues. The V end was cut by 2 bases, the J end by 0 bases, with 11 bases between. The germline V gene has CDR1 DFQATT and CDR2 SNEGSKA (reference sequence). Overall study findings and caveats: Expanded TCRs formed significantly more large CDR3 similarity clusters than controls.

The TCR was taken from a middle-aged woman with alopecia areata. Some clones in this sample may be carry-over from other donors' samples. The material was whole blood, obtained in connection with sensitization to the hapten diphenylcyclopropenone (DPC). The chain has TRBV20-1 and TRBJ2-4; D is unclear. The CDR3 sequence is CSARSSAQAKNIQYF. CDR3 nucleotides: TGCAGTGCTAGATCGTCAGCCCAAGCCAAAAACATTCAGTACTTC.